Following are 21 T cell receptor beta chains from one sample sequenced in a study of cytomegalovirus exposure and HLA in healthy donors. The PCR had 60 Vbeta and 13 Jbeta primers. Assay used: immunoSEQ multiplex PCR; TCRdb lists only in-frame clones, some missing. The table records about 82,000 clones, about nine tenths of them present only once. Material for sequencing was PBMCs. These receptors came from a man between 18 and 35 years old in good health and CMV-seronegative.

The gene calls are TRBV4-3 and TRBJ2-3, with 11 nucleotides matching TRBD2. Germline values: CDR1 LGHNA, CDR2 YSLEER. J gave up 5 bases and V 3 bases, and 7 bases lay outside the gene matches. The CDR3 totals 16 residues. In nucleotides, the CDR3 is TGCGCCAGCAGCCAGCAACTAGCGGGAGAGGGAGATACGCAGTATTTT. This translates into CASSQQLAGEGDTQYF.

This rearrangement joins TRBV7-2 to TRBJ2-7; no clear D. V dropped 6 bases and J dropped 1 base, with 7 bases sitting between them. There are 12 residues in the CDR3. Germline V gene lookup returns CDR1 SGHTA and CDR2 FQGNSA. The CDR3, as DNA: TGTGCCAGCAGTCCCTATTCCTACGAGCAGTACTTC. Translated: CASSPYSYEQYF. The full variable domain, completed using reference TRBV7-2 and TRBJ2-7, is GAGVSQSPSNKVTEKGKDVELRCDPISGHTALYWYRQSLGQGLEFLIYFQGNSAPDKSGLPSDRFSAERTGGSVSTLTIQRTQQEDSAVYLCASSPYSYEQYFGPGTRLTVT.

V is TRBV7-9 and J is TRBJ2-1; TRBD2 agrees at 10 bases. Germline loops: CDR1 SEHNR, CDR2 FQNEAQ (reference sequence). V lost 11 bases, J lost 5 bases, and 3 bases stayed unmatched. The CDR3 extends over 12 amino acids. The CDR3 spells CARAGGNNEQFF. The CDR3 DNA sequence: TGTGCCCGAGCGGGAGGGAACAATGAGCAGTTCTTC. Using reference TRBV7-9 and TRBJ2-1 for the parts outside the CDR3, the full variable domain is DTGVSQNPRHKITKRGQNVTFRCDPISEHNRLYWYRQTLGQGPEFLTYFQNEAQLEKSRLLSDRFSAERPKGSFSTLEIQRTEQGDSAMYLCARAGGNNEQFFGPGTRLTVL.

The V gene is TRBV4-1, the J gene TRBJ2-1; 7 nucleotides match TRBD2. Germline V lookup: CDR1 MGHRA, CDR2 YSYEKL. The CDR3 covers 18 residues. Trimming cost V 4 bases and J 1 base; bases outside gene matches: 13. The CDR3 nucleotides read TGCGCCAGCAGCCGATCGCTCGGCGGGAGAACTTCCTACAATGAGCAGTTCTTC. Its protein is CASSRSLGGRTSYNEQFF.

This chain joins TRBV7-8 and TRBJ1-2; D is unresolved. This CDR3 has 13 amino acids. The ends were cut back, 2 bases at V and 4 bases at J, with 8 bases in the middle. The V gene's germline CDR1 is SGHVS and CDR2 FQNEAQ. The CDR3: CASSLRTGYGYTF. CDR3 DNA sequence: TGTGCCAGCAGCTTAAGAACGGGCTATGGCTACACCTTC. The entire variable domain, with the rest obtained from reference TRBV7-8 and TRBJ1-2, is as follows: GAGVSQSPRYKVAKRGQDVALRCDPISGHVSLFWYQQALGQGPEFLTYFQNEAQLDKSGLPSDRFFAERPEGSVSTLKIQRTQQEDSAVYLCASSLRTGYGYTFGSGTRLTVV.

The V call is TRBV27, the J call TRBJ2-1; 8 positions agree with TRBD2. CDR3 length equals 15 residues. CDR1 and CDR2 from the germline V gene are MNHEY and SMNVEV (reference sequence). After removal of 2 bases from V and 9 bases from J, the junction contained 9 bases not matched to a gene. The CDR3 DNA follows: TGTGCCAGCAGTTTACCGGGACTAGTGAGGGGTGAGCAGTTCTTC. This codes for CASSLPGLVRGEQFF.

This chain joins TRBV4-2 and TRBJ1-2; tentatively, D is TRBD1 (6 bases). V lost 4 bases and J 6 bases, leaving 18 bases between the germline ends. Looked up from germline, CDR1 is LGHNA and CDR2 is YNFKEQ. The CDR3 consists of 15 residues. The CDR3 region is CASSLAPDSNDGYTF. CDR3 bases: TGTGCCAGCAGCCTCGCCCCGGACAGCAATGATGGCTACACCTTC.

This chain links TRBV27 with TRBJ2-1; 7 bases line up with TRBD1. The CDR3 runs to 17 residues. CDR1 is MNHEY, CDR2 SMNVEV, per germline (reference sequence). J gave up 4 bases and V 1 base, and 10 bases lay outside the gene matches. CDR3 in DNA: TGTGCCAGCAGTTTATTAGGTGACAGGGCCGCTTACAATGAGCAGTTCTTC. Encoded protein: CASSLLGDRAAYNEQFF.

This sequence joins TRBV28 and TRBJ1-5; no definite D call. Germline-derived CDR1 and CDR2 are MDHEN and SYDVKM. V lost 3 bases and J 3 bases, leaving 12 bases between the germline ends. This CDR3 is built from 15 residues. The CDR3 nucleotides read TGTGCCAGCAGTTTCGCCGGCGGTTCCAATCAGCCCCAGCATTTT. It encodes CASSFAGGSNQPQHF.

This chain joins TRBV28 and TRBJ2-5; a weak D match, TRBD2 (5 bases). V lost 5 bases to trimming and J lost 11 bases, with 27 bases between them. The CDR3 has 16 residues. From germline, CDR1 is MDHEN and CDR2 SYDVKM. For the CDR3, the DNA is TGTGCCAGCAGTACTCTCTACCGGACGGAAGGGAGAGAGCAGTACTTC. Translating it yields CASSTLYRTEGREQYF.

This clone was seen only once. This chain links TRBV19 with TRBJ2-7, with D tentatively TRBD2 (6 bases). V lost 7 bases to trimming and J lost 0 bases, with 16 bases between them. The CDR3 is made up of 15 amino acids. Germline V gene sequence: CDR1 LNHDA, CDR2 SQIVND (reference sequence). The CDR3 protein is CASKAGLAPSYEQYF. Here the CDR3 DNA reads TGTGCCAGTAAGGCCGGCCTAGCGCCCTCCTACGAGCAGTACTTC. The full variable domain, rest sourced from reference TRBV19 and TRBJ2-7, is DGGITQSPKYLFRKEGQNVTLSCEQNLNHDAMYWYRQDPGQGLRLIYYSQIVNDFQKGDIAEGYSVSREKKESFPLTVTSAQKNPTAFYLCASKAGLAPSYEQYFGPGTRLTVT.

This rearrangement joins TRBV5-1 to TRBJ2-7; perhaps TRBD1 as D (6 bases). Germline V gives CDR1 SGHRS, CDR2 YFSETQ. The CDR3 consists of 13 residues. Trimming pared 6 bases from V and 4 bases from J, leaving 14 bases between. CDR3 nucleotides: TGCGCCAGCAAACCACAGGGCGGGTACGAGCAGTACTTC. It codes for CASKPQGGYEQYF.

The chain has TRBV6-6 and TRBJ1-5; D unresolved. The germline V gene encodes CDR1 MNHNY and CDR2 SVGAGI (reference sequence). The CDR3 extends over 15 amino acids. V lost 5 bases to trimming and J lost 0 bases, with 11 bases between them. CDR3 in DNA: TGTGCCAGCAGTCAGTTGAGGGATAGCAATCAGCCCCAGCATTTT. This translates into CASSQLRDSNQPQHF.

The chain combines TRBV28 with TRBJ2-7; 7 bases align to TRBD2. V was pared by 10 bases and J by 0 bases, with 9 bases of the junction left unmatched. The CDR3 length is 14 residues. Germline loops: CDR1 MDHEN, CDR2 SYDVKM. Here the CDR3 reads CAIRGAGDSYEQYF. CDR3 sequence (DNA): TGTGCCATCCGAGGGGCGGGGGACTCCTACGAGCAGTACTTC.

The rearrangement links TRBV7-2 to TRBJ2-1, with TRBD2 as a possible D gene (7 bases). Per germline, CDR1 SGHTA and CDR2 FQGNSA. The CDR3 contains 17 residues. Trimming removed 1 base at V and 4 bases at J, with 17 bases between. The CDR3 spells CASSLVGGLTVYNEQFF. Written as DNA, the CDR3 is TGTGCCAGCAGCTTAGTAGGGGGACTAACGGTTTACAATGAGCAGTTCTTC. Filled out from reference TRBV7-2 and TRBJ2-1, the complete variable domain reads GAGVSQSPSNKVTEKGKDVELRCDPISGHTALYWYRQSLGQGLEFLIYFQGNSAPDKSGLPSDRFSAERTGGSVSTLTIQRTQQEDSAVYLCASSLVGGLTVYNEQFFGPGTRLTVL.

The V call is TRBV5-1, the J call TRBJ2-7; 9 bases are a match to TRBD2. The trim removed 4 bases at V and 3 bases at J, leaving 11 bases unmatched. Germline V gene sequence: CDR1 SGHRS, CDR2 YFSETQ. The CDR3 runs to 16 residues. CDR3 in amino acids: CASSPGAGGPIYEQYF. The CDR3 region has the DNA TGCGCCAGCAGCCCGGGAGCGGGAGGCCCAATCTACGAGCAGTACTTC.

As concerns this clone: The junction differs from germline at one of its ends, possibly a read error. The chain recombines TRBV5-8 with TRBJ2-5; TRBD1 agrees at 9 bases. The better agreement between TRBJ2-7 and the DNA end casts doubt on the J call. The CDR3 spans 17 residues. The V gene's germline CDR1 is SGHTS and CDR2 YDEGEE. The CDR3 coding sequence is TGTGCCAGCAGCTCCCACGGGACAGGGATGATCTCCCACGAGCAGTACTTC. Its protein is CASSSHGTGMISHEQYF.

The CDR3 nucleotides are TGTGCCAGCAGGGAGGACAGGGGACTCGGGGAGCTGTTTTTT. Translated, it gives CASREDRGLGELFF. J is TRBJ2-2 and V is TRBV6-5; 9 nucleotides agree with TRBD1. This CDR3 is built from 14 residues. V lost 6 bases to trimming and J lost 7 bases; unmatched junction nucleotides: 6. From germline, CDR1 is MNHEY and CDR2 SVGAGI.

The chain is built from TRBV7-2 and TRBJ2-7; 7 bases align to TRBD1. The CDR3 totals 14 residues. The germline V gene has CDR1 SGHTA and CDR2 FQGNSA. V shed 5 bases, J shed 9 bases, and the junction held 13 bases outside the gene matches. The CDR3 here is CASSPQGDRSGQYF. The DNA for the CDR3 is TGTGCCAGCAGCCCTCAGGGGGACCGCAGTGGGCAGTACTTC.

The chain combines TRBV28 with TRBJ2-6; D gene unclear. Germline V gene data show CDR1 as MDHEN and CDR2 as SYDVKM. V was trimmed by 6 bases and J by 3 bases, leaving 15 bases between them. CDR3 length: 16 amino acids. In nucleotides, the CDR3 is TGTGCCAGCAGGGATCAGTGGAGCAGTGGGGCCAACGTCCTGACTTTC. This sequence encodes CASRDQWSSGANVLTF. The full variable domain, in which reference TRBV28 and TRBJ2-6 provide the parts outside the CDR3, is DVKVTQSSRYLVKRTGEKVFLECVQDMDHENMFWYRQDPGLGLRLIYFSYDVKMKEKGDIPEGYSVSREKKERFSLILESASTNQTSMYLCASRDQWSSGANVLTFGAGSRLTVL.

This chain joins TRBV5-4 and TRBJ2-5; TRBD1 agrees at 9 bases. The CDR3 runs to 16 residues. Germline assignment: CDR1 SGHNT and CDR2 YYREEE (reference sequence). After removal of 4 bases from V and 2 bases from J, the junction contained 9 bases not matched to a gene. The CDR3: CASSPTGTGIQETQYF. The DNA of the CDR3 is TGTGCCAGCAGCCCAACCGGGACAGGGATTCAAGAGACCCAGTACTTC.